Listed below are T cell receptor beta chains from one sample, sequenced in a study of blood T cell repertoires in COVID-19. TCRdb's copy holds only in-frame clones and misses some; the assay was immunoSEQ multiplex PCR. This table has over 250,000 clones, under 95% appearing once. The specimen sequenced was PBMCs or T cells enriched from blood (not recorded which). The receptors derive from a man aged 55-75 years who had recovered from COVID-19. CDR3s include the opening cysteine and the closing phenylalanine or tryptophan. D genes are given only for firm matches. Size is omitted from some rows. Given values are once, few, many or a class for expanded clones.

d_call,v_call,j_call,clone_size,cdr3_aa,cdr3_nt
-,TRBV7-9,TRBJ2-6,-,CASSPQGTGANVLTF,TGTGCCAGCAGCCCACAGGGTACTGGGGCCAACGTCCTGACTTTC
TRBD2,TRBV5-1,TRBJ2-1,-,CASSSPGTSAITYNEQFF,TGCGCCAGCAGCTCTCCCGGGACTAGCGCTATTACCTACAATGAGCAGTTCTTC
TRBD2,TRBV5-8,TRBJ2-1,once,CASSLSGISYNEQFF,TGTGCCAGCAGCTTAAGCGGGATATCCTACAATGAGCAGTTCTTC
-,TRBV24-1,TRBJ2-7,-,CATSESGLPVYEQYF,TGTGCCACCAGTGAAAGTGGGCTCCCTGTCTACGAGCAGTACTTC
TRBD1,TRBV9,TRBJ2-1,-,CASSARQGYNEQFF,TGTGCCAGCAGCGCCCGACAGGGATACAATGAGCAGTTCTTC
-,TRBV4-1,TRBJ2-7,-,CASSLDNTGNEQYF,TGCGCCAGCAGCCTCGACAACACAGGGAACGAGCAGTACTTC
-,TRBV11-2,TRBJ2-7,-,CASSLSRGSYEQYF,TGTGCCAGCAGCTTATCTAGGGGATCCTACGAGCAGTACTTC
TRBD2,TRBV7-2,TRBJ2-3,-,CASSLVATSGRTDTQYF,TGTGCCAGCAGCTTAGTTGCGACTAGCGGTCGCACAGATACGCAGTATTTT
-,TRBV7-9,TRBJ2-7,few,CASSLGAGSYEQYF,TGTGCCAGCAGCTTAGGGGCAGGAAGCTACGAGCAGTACTTC
-,TRBV7-9,TRBJ2-1,-,CASSLVQGWYNEQFF,TGTGCCAGCAGCTTAGTGCAGGGGTGGTACAATGAGCAGTTCTTC
-,TRBV23-1,TRBJ1-1,-,CASSQSRWSEAFF,TGCGCCAGCAGTCAATCAAGGTGGAGTGAAGCTTTCTTT
TRBD2,TRBV28,TRBJ2-1,-,CASRTSGRLEQFF,TGTGCCAGCAGGACTAGCGGGAGACTTGAGCAGTTCTTC
TRBD2,TRBV4-1,TRBJ2-3,-,CASSQATSGSGDTQYF,TGCGCCAGCAGCCAAGCGACTAGCGGGAGTGGTGATACGCAGTATTTT
TRBD1,TRBV2,TRBJ2-7,once,CASSVDRGGYEQYF,TGTGCCAGCAGTGTCGACAGGGGAGGCTACGAGCAGTACTTC
-,TRBV14,TRBJ2-7,-,CASSQDSESGPSYEQYF,TGTGCCAGCAGCCAAGATAGTGAAAGCGGGCCTTCCTACGAGCAGTACTTC
-,TRBV21-1,TRBJ1-5,-,CASSPSDRPEVVGNQPQHF,TGTGCCAGCAGCCCATCGGACAGGCCGGAGGTGGTGGGCAATCAGCCCCAGCATTTT
-,TRBV5-5,TRBJ2-1,-,CASRTPGLNYYNEQFF,TGTGCCAGCAGAACCCCGGGATTGAACTACTACAATGAGCAGTTCTTC
TRBD2,TRBV7-2,TRBJ2-1,-,CASSLGGGGNEQFF,TGTGCCAGCAGCTTAGGCGGGGGGGGTAATGAGCAGTTCTTC
-,TRBV6-5,TRBJ1-5,-,CASRVDAGNQPQHF,TGTGCCAGCAGGGTCGACGCGGGGAATCAGCCCCAGCATTTT
-,TRBV7-2,TRBJ2-2,-,CASSLGGNTGELFF,TGTGCCAGCAGCCTCGGGGGGAACACCGGGGAGCTGTTTTTT
-,TRBV11-2,TRBJ2-3,-,CASSLRGKSTDTQYF,TGTGCCAGCAGCTTACGGGGGAAGAGCACAGATACGCAGTATTTT
-,TRBV29-1,TRBJ1-1,-,CSVALNRVEYEAFF,TGCAGCGTTGCCCTTAACAGGGTAGAGTATGAAGCTTTCTTT
-,TRBV9,TRBJ1-6,-,CASSEQGSSPLHF,TGTGCCAGCAGCGAGCAGGGAAGTTCACCCCTCCACTTT
TRBD2,TRBV18,TRBJ2-5,-,CASTGLAVLQETQYF,TGTGCCAGTACCGGACTAGCGGTTCTCCAAGAGACCCAGTACTTC
-,TRBV6-4,TRBJ1-1,-,CASSEGANTEAFF,TGTGCCAGCAGTGAGGGGGCGAACACTGAAGCTTTCTTT
-,TRBV6-1,TRBJ1-1,-,CASSEIGRGEVNTEAFF,TGTGCCAGCAGTGAGATTGGAAGGGGCGAGGTGAACACTGAAGCTTTCTTT
-,TRBV9,TRBJ1-6,-,CASSVTDYNSPLHF,TGTGCCAGCAGCGTGACAGATTATAATTCACCCCTCCACTTT
TRBD2,TRBV9,TRBJ2-3,-,CASSVGRGGQADTQYF,TGTGCCAGCAGCGTAGGTCGGGGGGGTCAAGCAGATACGCAGTATTTT
-,TRBV9,TRBJ2-5,-,CASSVGRSGNQETQYF,TGTGCCAGCAGCGTAGGTCGGTCGGGAAATCAAGAGACCCAGTACTTC
TRBD1,TRBV29-1,TRBJ1-2,-,CSVELLLPGQGVYGYTF,TGCAGCGTTGAACTTTTACTACCGGGACAGGGAGTCTATGGCTACACCTTC
TRBD1,TRBV29-1,TRBJ1-2,once,CSVRTGSGYGYTF,TGCAGCGTACGGACAGGGAGTGGATATGGCTACACCTTC
TRBD1,TRBV5-4,TRBJ2-1,-,CASSLPGQGNEQFF,TGTGCCAGCAGCCTACCGGGACAGGGTAATGAGCAGTTCTTC
-,TRBV11-2,TRBJ2-1,-,CASGPGFPAGYNEQFF,TGTGCCAGCGGCCCAGGGTTCCCGGCCGGCTACAATGAGCAGTTCTTC
TRBD1,TRBV18,TRBJ2-7,-,CASSPPRDSPYEQYF,TGTGCCAGCTCACCACCTCGGGACAGCCCCTACGAGCAGTACTTC
-,TRBV19,TRBJ2-3,-,CASKDSAPDTQYF,TGTGCCAGTAAGGATAGCGCACCAGATACGCAGTATTTT
-,TRBV29-1,TRBJ2-3,-,CSVPPESGGTDTQYF,TGCAGCGTTCCCCCTGAGTCGGGAGGCACAGATACGCAGTATTTT
TRBD1,TRBV3-1/TRBV3-2,TRBJ1-1,-,CASSQSHRTGVNTEAFF,TGTGCCAGCAGCCAAAGTCACCGGACAGGGGTGAACACTGAAGCTTTCTTT
-,TRBV9,TRBJ1-2,-,CASSSTSTVYGYTF,TGTGCCAGCAGCTCCACTTCGACAGTCTATGGCTACACCTTC
-,TRBV3-1/TRBV3-2,TRBJ2-3,-,CASSQRASAWSATQYF,TGTGCCAGCAGCCAAAGGGCTAGCGCGTGGTCCGCTACGCAGTATTTT
TRBD1,TRBV6-4,TRBJ2-3,-,CASSDSGTGVTDTQYF,TGTGCCAGCAGTGACTCCGGGACAGGAGTCACAGATACGCAGTATTTT
TRBD1,TRBV14,TRBJ1-4,-,CASSPKQGAGEKLFF,TGTGCCAGCAGCCCTAAACAGGGGGCCGGTGAAAAACTGTTTTTT
TRBD1,TRBV19,TRBJ1-5,few,CASGTGYYSNQPQHF,TGTGCCAGTGGGACAGGGTATTATAGCAATCAGCCCCAGCATTTT
-,TRBV4-1,TRBJ1-3,-,CASSQDFYDRQSPSGNTIYF,TGCGCCAGCAGCCAAGATTTTTACGACAGGCAAAGCCCCTCTGGAAACACCATATATTTT
-,TRBV5-1,TRBJ2-5,-,CASSLTGYRETQYF,TGCGCCAGCAGCTTAACAGGGTATCGAGAGACCCAGTACTTC
-,TRBV13,TRBJ2-1,-,CASSSYYDEQFF,TGTGCCAGCAGCTCCTACTATGATGAGCAGTTCTTC
-,TRBV11-2,TRBJ1-3,-,CASRDSPGNTIYF,TGTGCCAGCAGGGACTCTCCTGGAAACACCATATATTTT
-,TRBV7-8,TRBJ2-5,-,CASSSLPPRETQYF,TGTGCCAGCAGCTCCCTACCACCGAGAGAGACCCAGTACTTC